The 26 T cell receptor beta chains reported below all come from one sample, sequenced in a study of T-cell memory formation after mild COVID-19. TCRdb re-derived calls from the 5' RACE reads in MiXCR, one entry per CDR3 protein. Counted here are about 190,000 distinct CDR3 sequences, 18% occurring once; the ten biggest clones make up 2.4%. Material for sequencing was PBMCs or a T cell subset sorted from them (not recorded which). These receptors originate from an adult woman who had mild COVID-19 (a few samples of this study predate the infection). Cell type and time point are not known.

The sample holds a few counts of this clonotype. The V call is TRBV12-3 or TRBV12-4, the J call TRBJ1-2; 7 bases map to TRBD1. This CDR3 is 15 amino acids long. Trimming at V came to 0 bases and at J to 4 bases, leaving 5 bases not matched to a gene. CDR3 DNA sequence: TGTGCCAGCAGTTTAGCTAGGGGGCACGCCTATGGCTACACCTTC. Residues: CASSLARGHAYGYTF.

The V call is TRBV3-1, the J call TRBJ2-5; D gene ambiguous. CDR1 and CDR2 (germline): LGHDT, YNNKEL (reference sequence). The CDR3 consists of 15 residues. Trimming cost V 3 bases and J 5 bases, with 16 bases left between them. The DNA for the CDR3 is TGTGCCAGCAGCCACCTACCCGCGGCCGGGGAGACCCAGTACTTC. It codes for CASSHLPAAGETQYF.

This clonotype has a handful of counts. The chain combines TRBV24-1 with TRBJ2-3; TRBD2 aligns across 7 bases. The CDR3 has 17 residues. V shed 0 bases, J shed 5 bases, and the junction held 10 bases outside the gene matches. The germline V gene has CDR1 KGHDR and CDR2 SFDVKD. The CDR3 DNA sequence: TGTGCCACCAGTGATTTGGGTGCTAGCGGTCATCAAGATACGCAGTATTTT. This codes for CATSDLGASGHQDTQYF.

V is TRBV5-1 and J is TRBJ1-1, with 9 bases identical to TRBD1. Germline trimming cut 3 bases from V and 0 bases from J; bases unmatched to any gene: 3. Per germline, CDR1 SGHRS and CDR2 YFSETQ. This CDR3 is built from 15 residues. This chain's CDR3 is CASSSGTGMNTEAFF. In nucleotides, the CDR3 is TGCGCCAGCAGCTCAGGGACAGGGATGAACACTGAAGCTTTCTTT.

This chain connects TRBV24-1 to TRBJ2-6; D not resolved. Trimming cost V 1 base and J 0 bases, with 12 bases left between them. CDR1 and CDR2 (germline): KGHDR, SFDVKD. The CDR3 has 18 amino acids. CDR3 bases: TGTGCCACCAGTGATTTTGGCCCCGGCGGCTCTGGGGCCAACGTCCTGACTTTC. Amino acid sequence: CATSDFGPGGSGANVLTF.

This clonotype came up many times. J is TRBJ1-5 and V is TRBV19, with a possible D match to TRBD1 (5 bases). CDR3 size: 15 residues. V lost 9 bases and J lost 11, with 26 bases in between. Germline assignment: CDR1 LNHDA and CDR2 SQIVND (reference sequence). The CDR3 loop is CASANPGAPVPSQHF. DNA of the CDR3: TGTGCCAGCGCGAACCCCGGGGCCCCGGTGCCGTCCCAGCATTTT.

V gene TRBV11-2 combines with J gene TRBJ2-7, with TRBD1 as a possible D gene (7 bases). Trimming cost V 3 bases and J 3 bases, with 15 bases left between them. CDR3 length: 15 residues. Germline values: CDR1 SGHAT, CDR2 FQNNGV. The CDR3 DNA is TGTGCCAGCAGCTTTCCGGGGCAGGGGGGCTACGAGCAGTACTTC. As protein: CASSFPGQGGYEQYF. The full variable domain, with the rest looked up from reference TRBV11-2 and TRBJ2-7, is EAGVAQSPRYKIIEKRQSVAFWCNPISGHATLYWYQQILGQGPKLLIQFQNNGVVDDSQLPKDRFSAERLKGVDSTLKIQPAKLEDSAVYLCASSFPGQGGYEQYFGPGTRLTVT.

This clonotype showed up just a few times. The genes are TRBV29-1 and TRBJ2-2, with D possibly being TRBD1 (5 bases). The CDR3 loop spans 14 amino acids. Trimming left V 2 bases short and J 4 bases short, with 11 bases between. Germline V lookup: CDR1 SQVTM, CDR2 ANQGSEA. The DNA of the CDR3 is TGCAGCGTTGAAAAGGGGCCAGCCACCGGGGAGCTGTTTTTT. Protein sequence: CSVEKGPATGELFF.

The table lists this clonotype with a few counts. The chain joins TRBV6-1 to TRBJ2-1; D remains ambiguous. Germline V lookup: CDR1 MNHNS, CDR2 SASEGT. Trimming took 2 bases from V and 10 from J, leaving 6 bases between them. This CDR3 contains 11 residues. The CDR3 region is CASSEYGEQFF. For the CDR3, the DNA is TGTGCCAGCAGTGAATATGGCGAGCAGTTCTTC.

This clonotype was seen ten or more times. J is TRBJ2-3 and V is TRBV20-1; the match to TRBD2 covers 8 bases. The length of the CDR3 is 15 residues. Germline V gene sequence: CDR1 DFQATT, CDR2 SNEGSKA (reference sequence). V lost 6 bases to trimming and J lost 5 bases; unmatched junction nucleotides: 13. The CDR3 here is CSALTAGGARDTQYF. In nucleotides, the CDR3 is TGCAGTGCCCTAACGGCGGGGGGTGCCCGAGATACGCAGTATTTT.

The sample holds many counts of this clonotype. The V call is TRBV4-2, the J call TRBJ1-2, with TRBD1 identical over 10 bases. Germline V gene lookup returns CDR1 LGHNA and CDR2 YNFKEQ. This CDR3 has 16 amino acids. Trimming took 2 bases from V and 8 from J; bases not matched to a gene: 11. CDR3 in DNA: TGTGCCAGCAGCCAATCCCCGGGACAGGGGTTTGGGGGCTACACCTTC. Its protein product is CASSQSPGQGFGGYTF.

A few counts support this clonotype. Here the CDR3 reads CASSLRDRGNNEQFF. CDR3 DNA sequence: TGTGCCAGCAGCCTCCGGGACAGGGGAAACAATGAGCAGTTCTTC. V and J are TRBV7-2 and TRBJ2-1; 10 bases match TRBD1. CDR3 length: 15 residues. Germline assignment: CDR1 SGHTA and CDR2 FQGNSA. The ends lost 5 bases at V and 5 bases at J; junction bases unmatched: 6.

There are many counts of this clonotype. J is TRBJ2-3 and V is TRBV7-2; 10 nucleotides align to TRBD2. The germline CDR1 and CDR2 sequences are SGHTA and FQGNSA. V was pared by 1 base and J by 2 bases, with 9 bases of the junction left unmatched. CDR3 size: 18 residues. CDR3 nucleotides: TGTGCCAGCAGCTTAGTGGGGGTAGCGGGAGGAATCACAGATACGCAGTATTTT. Protein: CASSLVGVAGGITDTQYF.

At least ten counts were recorded for this clonotype. The V gene is TRBV10-3, the J gene TRBJ2-5; 10 nucleotides agree with TRBD2. The CDR3 runs 14 residues. Looked up from germline, CDR1 is ENHRY and CDR2 is SYGVKD. J gave up 5 bases and V 10 bases, and 10 bases lay outside the gene matches. CDR3 protein: CANSLAGAGETQYF. CDR3 coding DNA: TGTGCCAACTCCCTAGCGGGGGCCGGGGAGACCCAGTACTTC.

This clonotype was counted at least ten times. The V and J genes are TRBV20-1 and TRBJ1-1; a possible D gene is TRBD1 (5 bases). CDR3 length equals 12 residues. From germline, CDR1 is DFQATT and CDR2 SNEGSKA (reference sequence). V lost 3 bases and J lost 2, with 7 bases in between. The chain's CDR3 is CSASGGNTEAFF. The CDR3 nucleotides are TGCAGTGCTAGCGGGGGAAACACTGAAGCTTTCTTT.

This clonotype showed up just a few times. The chain uses TRBV20-1 and TRBJ2-3; TRBD2 matches 8 bases. Germline-derived CDR1 and CDR2 are DFQATT and SNEGSKA (reference sequence). The J segment lost 6 bases and the V segment lost 2 bases, leaving 7 bases of the junction unmatched. This CDR3 region has 14 residues. This CDR3 is CSARRGGGSDTQYF. In nucleotides, the CDR3 is TGCAGTGCTAGACGGGGGGGCGGGAGTGATACGCAGTATTTT.

The chain employs TRBV20-1 and TRBJ1-1, with D maybe TRBD1 (5 bases). V was shortened by 1 base and J by 3 bases, with 9 bases between the two germline ends. Germline-derived CDR1 and CDR2 are DFQATT and SNEGSKA (reference sequence). The CDR3 loop spans 13 amino acids. This CDR3 reads CSARVLGDTEAFF. The CDR3 DNA reads TGCAGTGCTAGAGTCCTAGGGGACACTGAAGCTTTCTTT.

The chain employs TRBV9 and TRBJ1-6, with 8 bases that match TRBD1. The CDR3 loop spans 16 amino acids. J was trimmed by 9 bases and V by 0 bases; bases with no gene match: 8. CDR1 SGDLS and CDR2 YYNGEE come from the germline V gene. For the CDR3, the DNA is TGTGCCAGCAGCGTAGTACCCACAGGGGGTGTTTCACCCCTCCACTTT. It specifies CASSVVPTGGVSPLHF.

V usage is TRBV12-5 and J usage is TRBJ1-5; the D gene is possibly TRBD1 (6 bases). CDR1 and CDR2 from the germline V gene are LGHNT and FRNRAP. Deletions cut 3 bases from V and 5 bases from J, with 20 bases between. This CDR3 has 17 amino acids. The CDR3 sequence: CASGFGRGVGGHQPQHF. The CDR3 DNA follows: TGTGCTAGTGGTTTTGGCCGAGGGGTCGGGGGCCATCAGCCCCAGCATTTT.

This chain links TRBV4-3 with TRBJ1-4; 7 nucleotides align to TRBD1. This CDR3 comprises 14 residues. Looked up from germline, CDR1 is LGHNA and CDR2 is YSLEER. V lost 4 bases and J lost 4; bases outside the gene matches: 3. The CDR3 region has the DNA TGCGCCAGCAGCCGGGACAGACTTAATGAAAAACTGTTTTTT. Amino acids: CASSRDRLNEKLFF.

The chain uses TRBV20-1 and TRBJ1-1; D ambiguous. CDR3 size: 14 residues. CDR1 DFQATT and CDR2 SNEGSKA come from the germline V gene (reference sequence). V was trimmed by 0 bases and J by 0 bases, leaving 8 bases between them. The CDR3 coding sequence is TGCAGTGCTAGAGACGTCGATATGAACACTGAAGCTTTCTTT. Translation: CSARDVDMNTEAFF.

This chain links TRBV12-3 or TRBV12-4 with TRBJ2-7; either TRBD1 or TRBD2 may supply D (5 bases each). The CDR3 sequence is 15 residues long. The V end was cut by 6 bases, the J end by 3 bases, with 18 bases between. CDR3 residues: CASSPGTLASYEQYF. The CDR3 region has the DNA TGTGCCAGCAGCCCCGGGACCCTAGCCAGCTACGAGCAGTACTTC.

This clonotype has just a few counts. This chain connects TRBV12-3 or TRBV12-4 to TRBJ2-3, with 9 nucleotides matching TRBD1. There are 14 residues in the CDR3. With 3 bases clipped from V and 4 bases from J, the junction kept 2 bases outside the gene matches. DNA for the CDR3: TGTGCCAGCAGTTTCGACAGGGGGTCAGATACGCAGTATTTT. Protein product: CASSFDRGSDTQYF.

This clonotype has a handful of counts. The CDR3 region is CATSDGPSEETQYF. CDR3 coding DNA: TGTGCCACCAGTGATGGGCCCTCCGAAGAGACCCAGTACTTC. This chain links TRBV24-1 with TRBJ2-5, with D uncertain. The CDR3 loop spans 14 amino acids. Germline V gene lookup returns CDR1 KGHDR and CDR2 SFDVKD. Trimming removed 3 bases from V and 3 bases from J, with 10 bases in between.

This clonotype was detected only a few times. The rearrangement joins TRBV5-1 to TRBJ2-7; 9 bases align to TRBD1. The CDR3 is 14 residues long. Germline V gives CDR1 SGHRS, CDR2 YFSETQ. J lost 3 bases, V lost 4 bases, and 5 bases had no gene match. CDR3 sequence reads: CASSPRQGDYEQYF. The CDR3 DNA is TGCGCCAGCAGCCCTCGACAGGGGGACTACGAGCAGTACTTC.

The chain employs TRBV7-9 and TRBJ2-7; 7 positions agree with TRBD2. Germline V gene data show CDR1 as SEHNR and CDR2 as FQNEAQ (reference sequence). The V segment lost 6 bases and the J segment 6 bases; nucleotides outside the gene matches: 8. This CDR3 spans 13 amino acids. CDR3 sequence reads: CASSFGTTGEQYF. The CDR3 DNA is TGTGCCAGCAGTTTCGGGACTACGGGCGAGCAGTACTTC.